The 2 T cell receptor beta chains below come from one sample, sequenced in a study of post-analysis software for immune sequencing data. Points from the study as a whole: Patients had higher frequencies than controls of five or six TRBV segments, including TRBV5-6, TRBV5-1 and TRBV20-1.

Their antigen targets remain unknown. Every TCR beta cDNA library bore unique molecular identifiers. TCRdb independently ran MiXCR on the PCR reads; one entry per CDR3 protein. This table has hundreds of thousands of distinct CDR3 sequences, just under 30% appearing once. The sample was blood. These receptors originate from a girl aged 10-17 years with multiple sclerosis.

This clonotype was observed a few times. The V and J genes are TRBV7-2 and TRBJ2-1, with D possibly called TRBD1 or TRBD2 (5 bases each). Germline assignment: CDR1 SGHTA and CDR2 FQGNSA. This CDR3 has 15 residues. V was shortened by 5 bases and J by 5 bases, with 16 bases between the two germline ends. CDR3 residues: CASSISWGTHNEQFF. The CDR3 DNA reads as TGTGCCAGCAGCATTAGCTGGGGGACCCACAATGAGCAGTTCTTC.

The sample holds many counts of this clonotype. The chain links TRBV29-1 to TRBJ2-3; the D gene is possibly TRBD2 (5 bases). The CDR3 consists of 13 residues. Looked up from germline, CDR1 is SQVTM and CDR2 is ANQGSEA. V was clipped by 1 base and J by 4 bases, with 9 bases between them. CDR3 region: CSVEAGFADTQYF. Here the CDR3 DNA reads TGCAGCGTTGAAGCGGGGTTCGCAGATACGCAGTATTTT.